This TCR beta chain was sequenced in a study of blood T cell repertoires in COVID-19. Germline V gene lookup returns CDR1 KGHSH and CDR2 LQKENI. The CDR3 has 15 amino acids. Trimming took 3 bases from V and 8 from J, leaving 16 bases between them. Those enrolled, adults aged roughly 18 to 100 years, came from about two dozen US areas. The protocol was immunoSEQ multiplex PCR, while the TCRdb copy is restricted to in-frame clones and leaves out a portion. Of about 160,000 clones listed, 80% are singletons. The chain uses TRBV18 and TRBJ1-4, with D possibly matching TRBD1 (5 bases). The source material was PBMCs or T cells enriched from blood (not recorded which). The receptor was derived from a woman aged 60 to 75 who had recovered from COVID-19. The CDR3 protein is CASSPTQGFLEKLFF. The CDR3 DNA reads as TGTGCCAGCTCACCGACCCAGGGATTTCTAGAAAAACTGTTTTTT.